The 23 T cell receptor beta chains below come from one sample, sequenced in a study of cytomegalovirus exposure and HLA in healthy donors (dated by TCRdb to the late 2010s). The library came from the immunoSEQ multiplex PCR assay. For the multiplex PCR, a mixture combining 60 forward primers for TCR Vbeta segments and 13 reverse primers for TCR Jbeta segments was used. The table comes from immuneACCESS by way of TCRdb, which keeps in-frame sequences with V and J called. Part of the clones is missing from these tables; in studies checked, under half for an unresolved V gene and the rest for unknown reasons. The table for this sample lists 85,000 to 130,000 clones; roughly 71% of them were counted only once. The top ten constitute more than 2.5% of the sample. The material sequenced was PBMCs. Receptor source: a male donor in good health and CMV-seropositive.

V gene TRBV28 combines with J gene TRBJ2-1; no definite D call. The CDR3 loop spans 16 amino acids. Trimming stripped 5 bases from V and 8 bases from J, with 22 bases between. Germline assignment: CDR1 MDHEN and CDR2 SYDVKM. The CDR3: CASSQFLEPPRHEQFF. DNA for the CDR3: TGTGCCAGCAGTCAGTTCCTAGAGCCCCCTAGGCATGAGCAGTTCTTC.

The chain combines TRBV7-9 with TRBJ2-5, with a possible D match to TRBD1 (5 bases). The CDR3 has 11 amino acids. CDR1 is SEHNR and CDR2 is FQNEAQ in the germline V gene (reference sequence). Deletions cut 5 bases from V and 7 bases from J, with 8 bases between. The CDR3, as DNA: TGTGCCAGCAGCCAGGGTGGGACCCAGTACTTC. It encodes CASSQGGTQYF.

The genes are TRBV7-3 and TRBJ2-3, with TRBD2 matching 10 bases. Looked up from germline, CDR1 is SGHTA and CDR2 is FQGTGA. V shed 5 bases, J shed 2 bases, and the junction held 4 bases outside the gene matches. The CDR3 runs 15 residues. In DNA, the CDR3 is TGTGCCAGCAGCCCACTAGCGGGAAACACAGATACGCAGTATTTT. Residues: CASSPLAGNTDTQYF.

This chain links TRBV28 with TRBJ2-1, with 12 bases that match TRBD2. Looked up from germline, CDR1 is MDHEN and CDR2 is SYDVKM. This CDR3 has 18 residues. V was clipped by 4 bases and J by 6 bases; unmatched bases: 13. The CDR3 loop reads CASSSGGLAGGQGNEQFF. The DNA of the CDR3 is TGTGCCAGCAGTTCGGGAGGGCTAGCGGGGGGGCAAGGCAATGAGCAGTTCTTC.

This clone appeared a single time. This chain joins TRBV6-5 and TRBJ2-2; D may be TRBD2 (6 bases). This CDR3 region has 15 residues. The V and J ends lost 5 bases and 1 base respectively, with 11 bases between them. CDR1 is MNHEY, CDR2 SVGAGI, per germline. CDR3 sequence (DNA): TGTGCCAGCAGTCCCTGGGGGGTGAACACCGGGGAGCTGTTTTTT. Protein product: CASSPWGVNTGELFF.

The chain couples TRBV7-2 to TRBJ1-2; 9 bases align to TRBD1. Germline-derived CDR1 and CDR2 are SGHTA and FQGNSA. The CDR3 extends over 15 amino acids. With V trimmed by 0 bases and J by 2 bases, 1 base remained unmatched. The CDR3 DNA sequence: TGTGCCAGCAGCTTAGCGGGACAGGGAAACTATGGCTACACCTTC. It is translated as CASSLAGQGNYGYTF. Supplemented by reference TRBV7-2 and TRBJ1-2, the full variable domain reads GAGVSQSPSNKVTEKGKDVELRCDPISGHTALYWYRQSLGQGLEFLIYFQGNSAPDKSGLPSDRFSAERTGGSVSTLTIQRTQQEDSAVYLCASSLAGQGNYGYTFGSGTRLTVV.

In DNA form, the CDR3 reads TGTGCCAGCAGCTTAGCTAGGGAGACAGATACGCAGTATTTT. Translation gives CASSLARETDTQYF. This chain uses TRBV7-8 with TRBJ2-3; D perhaps matches TRBD2 (5 bases). The CDR3 sequence is 14 residues long. Between the trimmed V and J ends, which lost 0 bases and 3 bases, there was a span of 7 bases. The V gene's germline CDR1 is SGHVS and CDR2 FQNEAQ.

This sequence joins TRBV5-4 and TRBJ2-3, with 9 positions matching TRBD1. This CDR3 is 15 amino acids long. V was pared by 2 bases and J by 4 bases, with 5 bases of the junction left unmatched. Germline V CDR1 and CDR2: SGHNT, YYREEE (reference sequence). In DNA, the CDR3 is TGTGCCAGCAGCTTCGATGACAGGGGGGCAGATACGCAGTATTTT. Encoded protein: CASSFDDRGADTQYF.

The CDR3 DNA reads as TGTGCCAGCAGTTTAATGTCAGGGGTTTATGAAAAACTGTTTTTT. It translates to CASSLMSGVYEKLFF. The chain recombines TRBV28 with TRBJ1-4; D perhaps matches TRBD1 (6 bases). Trimming stripped 2 bases from V and 6 bases from J, with 13 bases between. Germline CDR1 reads MDHEN; CDR2 reads SYDVKM. CDR3 length equals 15 residues.

J is TRBJ2-3 and V is TRBV4-3; perhaps TRBD2 as D (7 bases). Trimming left V 0 bases short and J 4 bases short, with 14 bases between. CDR1 is LGHNA and CDR2 is YSLEER in the germline V gene. CDR3 length: 16 residues. The CDR3 here is CASSQEPGGIADTQYF. DNA of the CDR3: TGCGCCAGCAGCCAAGAGCCGGGGGGCATCGCAGATACGCAGTATTTT.

This clone was counted once. CDR3 loop: CASSLEDSTYNEQFF. CDR3 DNA: TGTGCCAGCAGCTTAGAGGACTCTACCTACAATGAGCAGTTCTTC. This chain connects TRBV7-6 to TRBJ2-1, with D tentatively TRBD2 (5 bases). With 1 base removed from V and 2 bases from J, the gap between germline ends came to 9 bases. Germline CDR1 and CDR2: SGHVS and FNYEAQ. CDR3 length equals 15 residues.

The chain carries TRBV5-1 and TRBJ1-6; D unresolved. The CDR3 extends over 12 amino acids. Between the trimmed V and J ends, which lost 2 bases and 9 bases, there was a span of 6 bases. The germline V gene encodes CDR1 SGHRS and CDR2 YFSETQ. CDR3 loop: CASSFGSSPLHF. In DNA, the CDR3 is TGCGCCAGCAGCTTTGGGAGTTCACCCCTCCACTTT.

The sample holds a few counts of this clone. The chain carries TRBV7-2 and TRBJ2-1; perhaps TRBD1 as D (7 bases). CDR3 length: 16 residues. Between the trimmed V and J ends, which lost 1 base and 3 bases, there was a span of 13 bases. Germline values: CDR1 SGHTA, CDR2 FQGNSA. The DNA of the CDR3 is TGTGCCAGCAGCTTAGGGGCAGGGGGGTACTACAATGAGCAGTTCTTC. Its protein is CASSLGAGGYYNEQFF.

The table lists this clone with a few counts. The chain couples TRBV7-3 to TRBJ1-1; TRBD1 is a possible D gene (5 bases). This CDR3 region has 15 residues. V was pared by 6 bases and J by 5 bases, with 19 bases between. The germline gives CDR1 SGHTA, CDR2 FQGTGA. The CDR3: CASRTNAGGGTEAFF. CDR3 nucleotides: TGTGCCAGCAGGACCAATGCGGGGGGAGGAACTGAAGCTTTCTTT.

In its sample, this clone was seen once. As DNA, the CDR3 is TGCGCCAGCAGCCAAGGTTCGGCTAGCCCCTATTTAAGCTCCTACAATGAGCAGTTCTTC. This sequence encodes CASSQGSASPYLSSYNEQFF. V is TRBV4-3 and J is TRBJ2-1, with TRBD2 as a possible D gene (5 bases). The V gene's germline CDR1 is LGHNA and CDR2 YSLEER. V dropped 1 base and J dropped 0 bases, with 22 bases sitting between them. The CDR3 runs 20 residues.

Only a few counts were recorded for this clone. V is TRBV6-5 and J is TRBJ1-5, with D maybe TRBD1 (5 bases). V gave up 3 bases and J gave up 0 bases, with 12 bases separating them. The CDR3 covers 16 residues. CDR1 and CDR2 from the germline V gene are MNHEY and SVGAGI. The CDR3 DNA is TGTGCCAGCAGTTATCGGGGGATCAATAGCAATCAGCCCCAGCATTTT. Translation: CASSYRGINSNQPQHF.

Regarding this clone: At one boundary the junction diverges from the germline segment, which might be a read error. The chain carries TRBV29-1 and TRBJ2-1, with 9 bases identical to TRBD1. The CDR3 spans 11 residues. The germline gives CDR1 SQVTM, CDR2 ANQGSEA. The CDR3 sequence is CSVGDRAERLF. The CDR3 DNA is TGCAGCGTTGGGGACAGGGCGGAGAGGCTCTTC.

The chain is built from TRBV2 and TRBJ2-7; D is unclear. V was pared by 8 bases and J by 5 bases, with 7 bases between. The CDR3 sequence is 10 residues long. Germline CDR1 reads SNHLY; CDR2 reads FYNNEI. DNA for the CDR3: TGTGCCAGCTTCCTCCACGAGCAGTACTTC. Its translation is CASFLHEQYF.

V and J are TRBV28 and TRBJ1-2; D is unresolved. V was cut by 5 bases and J by 4 bases, with 17 bases left in between. Per the germline V gene, CDR1 is MDHEN and CDR2 is SYDVKM. CDR3 length equals 15 residues. The DNA for the CDR3 is TGTGCCAGCAGTGAACCTGCGGGGAGAGCCTATGGCTACACCTTC. Translating it yields CASSEPAGRAYGYTF.

J is TRBJ1-2 and V is TRBV6-5; TRBD1 matches 10 bases. The CDR3 consists of 14 residues. Germline assignment: CDR1 MNHEY and CDR2 SVGAGI. With V trimmed by 2 bases and J by 6 bases, 3 bases remained unmatched. DNA for the CDR3: TGTGCCAGCAGTTACCAGACAGGGGGCGATGGCTACACCTTC. This sequence encodes CASSYQTGGDGYTF.

This sequence joins TRBV6-1 and TRBJ1-1; 7 bases map to TRBD1. Germline V gene sequence: CDR1 MNHNS, CDR2 SASEGT. V was pared by 6 bases and J by 1 base, with 8 bases of the junction left unmatched. This CDR3 is 15 amino acids long. CDR3 bases: TGTGCCAGCAGGTTGATATGGACAGGGAACACTGAAGCTTTCTTT. Protein: CASRLIWTGNTEAFF.

This clone was observed a handful of times. The CDR3 nucleotides are TGCAGTGCTAGGCCTGAGTGGTCGCAGTACTTC. Translation: CSARPEWSQYF. The V gene is TRBV20-1, the J gene TRBJ2-7; D uncertain. V was shortened by 3 bases and J by 9 bases, with 12 bases between the two germline ends. In germline, CDR1 is DFQATT, CDR2 SNEGSKA (reference sequence). This CDR3 region has 11 residues.

On this clone: The same CDR3 can be traced to other DNA sequences in this sample. The chain uses TRBV28 and TRBJ2-2; 7 bases map to TRBD1. The CDR3 runs to 14 residues. The germline V gene has CDR1 MDHEN and CDR2 SYDVKM. The J segment lost 2 bases and the V segment lost 5 bases, leaving 2 bases of the junction unmatched. The CDR3 spells CASSGTANTGELFF. The CDR3, as DNA: TGTGCCAGCAGTGGGACAGCCAACACCGGGGAGCTGTTTTTT.